The present TCR beta chain was sequenced within a study of T cells expressing NK-cell markers. General study points: Whether expanded NKG2C-expressing T cell clones recognize HCMV is unknown.

TCRdb reprocessed the 5' RACE reads and stores each CDR3 protein as one record, lacking DNA. The data show roughly 390,000 distinct CDR3 sequences, and the top ten clones hold about 10%. The CDR3 length is 13 residues. Germline lookup yields CDR1 SGHRS and CDR2 YFSETQ. As concerns this clonotype: What it recognizes is unknown.

The sample comprised blood T cells: a sorted CD56 or NKG2C T cell subset, CD4+ or CD8+ T cells, or bulk PBMC T cells (not recorded which). This chain joins TRBV5-1 and TRBJ2-7. The sequence came from a woman between 50 and 59 years old in good health. The CDR3: CASSVGLYYEQYF. The full variable domain, its missing parts supplied by reference TRBV5-1 and TRBJ2-7, is KAGVTQTPRYLIKTRGQQVTLSCSPISGHRSVSWYQQTPGQGLQFLFEYFSETQRNKGNFPGRFSGRQFSNSRSEMNVSTLELGDSALYLCASSVGLYYEQYFGPGTRLTVT.